By proportion, the clone carrying this T cell receptor beta chain is medium-sized. These data are taken from a study of patients and donors after allogeneic stem cell transplantation. TCRdb called the RT-PCR reads again in MiXCR, with one record for every CDR3 protein. The sample lists over 10,000 distinct CDR3 sequences, about 25% occurring once. In germline, CDR1 is ENHRY, CDR2 SYGVKD. Trimming removed 3 bases at V and 1 base at J, with 13 bases between. CDR3 length: 16 residues. The source of this sequence is a human donor who was either an allogeneic HSCT recipient or a stem cell or donor lymphocyte infusion donor (not recorded which). It is not recorded whose cells these are; they may come from a transplant donor. The V call is TRBV10-3, the J call TRBJ1-3; D is undetermined. The sample comprised blood, either unsorted or a sorted T cell fraction (not recorded which). CDR3 loop: CAISERPANSGNTIYF. CDR3 bases: TGTGCCATCAGTGAACGGCCTGCGAATTCTGGAAACACCATATATTTT.